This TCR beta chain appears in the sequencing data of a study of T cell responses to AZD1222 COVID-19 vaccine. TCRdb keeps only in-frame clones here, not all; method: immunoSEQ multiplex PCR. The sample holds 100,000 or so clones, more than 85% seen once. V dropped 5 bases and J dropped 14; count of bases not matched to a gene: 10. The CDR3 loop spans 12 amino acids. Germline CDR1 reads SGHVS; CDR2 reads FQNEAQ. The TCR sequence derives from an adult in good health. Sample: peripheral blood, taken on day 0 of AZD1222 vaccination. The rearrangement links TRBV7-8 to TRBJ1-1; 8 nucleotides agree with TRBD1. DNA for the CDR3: TGTGCCAGCAGCCGCGGACAGGGCTGGGGATTCTTT. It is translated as CASSRGQGWGFF.